These 32 T cell receptor beta chains were sequenced from one sample in a study of T cell repertoires in cytomegalovirus infection. TCRdb re-called the reads with MiXCR, one entry per CDR3 protein. The data hold under 150,000 distinct CDR3 sequences, with around 25% observed a single time. No cognate antigen is known for these TCRs. Sample: PBMCs, sequenced either directly or after in vitro stimulation (not recorded which). The receptors were sampled from a human donor in good health (CMV status not recorded). Some clones in this sample may be carry-over from other donors' samples.

Many counts were recorded for this clonotype. V usage is TRBV7-2 and J usage is TRBJ2-1, with D possibly being TRBD1 (6 bases). This CDR3 is 13 amino acids long. V shed 10 bases and J shed 3 bases, with 13 bases lying between them. Germline V CDR1 and CDR2: SGHTA, FQGNSA. In nucleotides, the CDR3 is TGTGCCACCCACAAAGGGGGCTACAATGAGCAGTTCTTC. Residues: CATHKGGYNEQFF.

As regards this clonotype: The junction shows a germline mismatch at one end, possibly a read error. This chain joins TRBV6-4 and TRBJ1-6, with D unclear. The CDR3 is made up of 14 amino acids. Germline V lookup: CDR1 MRHNA, CDR2 SNTAGT. CDR3 sequence reads: CASSSGDNNSSLHF. DNA for the CDR3: TGTGCCAGCAGCTCCGGAGACAATAATTCATCCCTCCACTTT.

CDR3 DNA: TGTGCCAGCAGGCGGTCAGGTGGATTGAATGAAAAACTGTTTTTT. Translated: CASRRSGGLNEKLFF. V gene TRBV28 combines with J gene TRBJ1-4; D is unclear. CDR3 length equals 15 residues. V was trimmed by 6 bases and J by 5 bases, leaving 16 bases between them. Germline-derived CDR1 and CDR2 are MDHEN and SYDVKM.

A remark on this clonotype: Given a much more abundant clone one base away, this may be a read error. This sequence joins TRBV27 and TRBJ2-1; the match to TRBD2 covers 11 bases. There are 16 residues in the CDR3. The germline CDR1 and CDR2 sequences are MNHEY and SMNVEV (reference sequence). Here the CDR3 reads CASTLIAGGPYIEQFF. DNA for the CDR3: TGTGCCAGCACGTTAATAGCGGGAGGGCCCTACATTGAGCAGTTCTTC.

This clonotype has a handful of counts. CDR3 bases: TGTGCCAGCAGCTCCGCCTTAGCGGGAGAGACCCAGTACTTC. Residues: CASSSALAGETQYF. V and J are TRBV7-8 and TRBJ2-5, with 7 bases lining up with TRBD2. The CDR3 has 14 amino acids. The V and J ends lost 4 bases and 4 bases, in that order; junction bases with no gene match: 6. CDR1 SGHVS and CDR2 FQNEAQ come from the germline V gene.

This clonotype was counted ten times or more. The CDR3 spells CASRPTELLNQPQHF. CDR3 coding DNA: TGTGCCAGCAGGCCGACAGAATTACTCAATCAGCCCCAGCATTTT. The chain is built from TRBV6-1 and TRBJ1-5; tentative D call: TRBD1 (5 bases). V shed 6 bases and J shed 3 bases, with 15 bases lying between them. Germline CDR1 and CDR2: MNHNS and SASEGT. The CDR3 has 15 amino acids.

The V call is TRBV28, the J call TRBJ1-5; the match to TRBD1 covers 9 bases. V dropped 3 bases and J dropped 7; count of bases not matched to a gene: 7. CDR1 is MDHEN and CDR2 is SYDVKM in the germline V gene. The CDR3 contains 15 residues. In DNA form, the CDR3 reads TGTGCCAGCAGTTTTCTTGACAGGGGGAGGCAGCCCCAGCATTTT. Protein: CASSFLDRGRQPQHF.

This clonotype was seen only a few times. The chain links TRBV5-6 to TRBJ2-1, with D possibly being TRBD1 (5 bases). Germline assignment: CDR1 SGHDT and CDR2 YYEEEE. Trimming removed 4 bases at V and 5 bases at J, with 10 bases between. This CDR3 spans 13 amino acids. CDR3 DNA sequence: TGTGCCAGCAGCCAAGACAGTGACAATGAGCAGTTCTTC. Translation: CASSQDSDNEQFF.

This clonotype was observed a few times. CDR3 in DNA: TGTGCCATCAGAGACGGGACTAGCAACACAGATACGCAGTATTTT. Encoded protein: CAIRDGTSNTDTQYF. The chain uses TRBV10-3 and TRBJ2-3; 9 nucleotides agree with TRBD2. The CDR3 is 15 residues long. V trimming: 6 bases; J trimming: 2 bases; junction bases outside the gene matches: 6. CDR1 is ENHRY and CDR2 is SYGVKD in the germline V gene.

This clonotype was detected ten times or more. The chain couples TRBV7-6 to TRBJ2-7; 7 nucleotides align to TRBD1. The V gene end was trimmed by 5 bases and the J gene end by 2 bases; junction bases not matched to a gene: 6. Germline V gene sequence: CDR1 SGHVS, CDR2 FNYEAQ. CDR3 length equals 14 residues. The CDR3 is CASSHGDRAYEQYF. The CDR3, as DNA: TGTGCCAGCAGCCATGGGGACAGAGCCTACGAGCAGTACTTC.

In this sample, this clonotype turned up many times. V is TRBV11-1 and J is TRBJ2-7; TRBD1 matches 8 bases. The V gene end was trimmed by 5 bases and the J gene end by 0 bases; junction bases not matched to a gene: 6. Germline CDR1 SGHAT, CDR2 FQDESV (reference sequence). This CDR3 region has 15 residues. This CDR3 is CASSDRDRSSYEQYF. The CDR3 DNA reads TGTGCCAGCAGCGACCGGGACAGGAGCTCCTACGAGCAGTACTTC.

This chain connects TRBV19 to TRBJ1-1; 7 bases agree with TRBD1. This CDR3 region has 15 residues. Unmatched junction bases numbered 9, after V lost 3 bases and J lost 5 bases. Per germline, CDR1 LNHDA and CDR2 SQIVND (reference sequence). CDR3 bases: TGTGCCAGTAGTATTGGCAGGGGGATGGTTACTGAAGCTTTCTTT. It specifies CASSIGRGMVTEAFF.

On this clonotype: This may be a read error: a much more frequent sequence differs by one nucleotide. This chain uses TRBV12-3 or TRBV12-4 with TRBJ1-2; unclear D gene. The CDR3 is 17 residues long. The CDR3 DNA is TGTGTCAGCAGTCCGATCTTCTTCCTTGGATCTAACTATGGCTACACCTTC. Protein sequence: CVSSPIFFLGSNYGYTF.

V usage is TRBV20-1 and J usage is TRBJ2-5; D is ambiguous. The CDR3 sequence is 13 residues long. V gave up 0 bases and J gave up 6 bases, with 11 bases separating them. Germline CDR1 DFQATT, CDR2 SNEGSKA (reference sequence). CDR3 sequence reads: CSAREVLGKTQYF. The DNA for the CDR3 is TGCAGTGCTAGAGAGGTCCTGGGGAAGACCCAGTACTTC.

This clonotype was seen more than once but under ten times. The chain combines TRBV19 with TRBJ1-1, with TRBD1 as a possible D gene (5 bases). The CDR3 consists of 14 residues. Germline CDR1 reads LNHDA; CDR2 reads SQIVND (reference sequence). V gave up 7 bases and J gave up 0 bases, with 12 bases separating them. The CDR3 loop is CASTPGLLNTEAFF. The CDR3 DNA follows: TGTGCCAGTACCCCGGGACTGCTGAACACTGAAGCTTTCTTT.

This clonotype was observed a handful of times. V gene TRBV7-2 combines with J gene TRBJ2-5; D is unclear. Germline V lookup: CDR1 SGHTA, CDR2 FQGNSA. CDR3 size: 12 residues. The V end was cut by 4 bases, the J end by 6 bases, with 9 bases between. The CDR3 sequence: CASSSAQQTQYF. Written as DNA, the CDR3 is TGTGCCAGCAGCTCGGCTCAACAGACCCAGTACTTC.

This chain connects TRBV15 to TRBJ2-5; 9 positions agree with TRBD2. The CDR3 loop spans 14 amino acids. After removal of 2 bases from V and 3 bases from J, the junction contained 1 base not matched to a gene. The V gene's germline CDR1 is LNHNV and CDR2 YYDKDF (reference sequence). DNA for the CDR3: TGTGCCACCAGCAGACTAGCGGGAAAAGAGACCCAGTACTTC. This gives the protein CATSRLAGKETQYF. Full variable domain (rest looked up from reference TRBV15 and TRBJ2-5): DAMVIQNPRYQVTQFGKPVTLSCSQTLNHNVMYWYQQKSSQAPKLLFHYYDKDFNNEADTPDNFQSRRPNTSFCFLDIRSPGLGDTAMYLCATSRLAGKETQYFGPGTRLLVL.

The J gene is TRBJ1-1, the V gene TRBV4-1; D perhaps matches TRBD1 (6 bases). Trimming removed 4 bases from V and 3 bases from J, with 12 bases in between. Germline V gives CDR1 MGHRA, CDR2 YSYEKL. The CDR3 loop spans 14 amino acids. CDR3 loop: CASSPGGVDTEAFF. The CDR3 nucleotides read TGCGCCAGCAGCCCCGGGGGCGTGGACACTGAAGCTTTCTTT.

This clonotype has just a few counts. This chain uses TRBV6-2 or TRBV6-3 with TRBJ1-2; D is ambiguous. Trimming removed 2 bases at V and 2 bases at J, with 9 bases between. This CDR3 has 14 amino acids. The germline V gene encodes CDR1 MNHEY and CDR2 SVGEGT. Here the CDR3 DNA reads TGTGCCAGCAGTTACGTATCGGAGAACTATGGCTACACCTTC. Translated: CASSYVSENYGYTF.

The sample holds a few counts of this clonotype. V gene TRBV14 combines with J gene TRBJ2-3; D remains unclear. CDR3 size: 15 residues. V gave up 0 bases and J gave up 6 bases, with 13 bases separating them. The V gene's germline CDR1 is SGHDN and CDR2 FVKESK. The CDR3: CASSQDSGSRDTQYF. CDR3 coding DNA: TGTGCCAGCAGCCAAGATTCCGGCTCGCGGGATACGCAGTATTTT.

The chain employs TRBV27 and TRBJ2-2, with 16 bases fitting TRBD2. CDR1 and CDR2 (germline): MNHEY, SMNVEV (reference sequence). The CDR3 runs 18 residues. Trimming removed 6 bases from V and 5 bases from J; junction bases left unmatched: 9. The CDR3 is CASSPGTSGRAGTGELFF. The CDR3 DNA reads as TGTGCCAGCAGCCCCGGGACTAGCGGGAGGGCCGGTACCGGGGAGCTGTTTTTT.

The rearrangement links TRBV12-3 or TRBV12-4 to TRBJ1-2; 9 bases align to TRBD1. V lost 7 bases, J lost 2 bases, and 5 bases stayed unmatched. The CDR3 runs to 14 residues. DNA of the CDR3: TGTGCCAGCACCCGGACAGGGGAAAACTATGGCTACACCTTC. Its translation is CASTRTGENYGYTF.

This clonotype was found a few times. The CDR3: CASSPDPVYGYTF. The CDR3, as DNA: TGTGCCAGCAGCCCAGACCCCGTCTATGGCTACACCTTC. The V call is TRBV7-2, the J call TRBJ1-2; D unresolved. V gave up 5 bases and J gave up 4 bases, with 11 bases separating them. The CDR3 length is 13 residues. Germline lookup yields CDR1 SGHTA and CDR2 FQGNSA.

The chain is built from TRBV12-3 or TRBV12-4 and TRBJ2-5; 9 bases are shared with TRBD2. Losses at the gene ends were 6 bases for V and 2 bases for J; bases not matched to a gene: 4. The CDR3 has 14 amino acids. The DNA for the CDR3 is TGTGCCAGCAGCTCGCTAGCGGGACAAGAGACCCAGTACTTC. Translation gives CASSSLAGQETQYF.

The V and J genes are TRBV7-3 and TRBJ2-1, with 8 bases matching TRBD2. J lost 10 bases, V lost 1 base, and 9 bases had no gene match. Germline lookup yields CDR1 SGHTA and CDR2 FQGTGA. The CDR3 extends over 15 amino acids. Here the CDR3 DNA reads TGTGCCAGCAGCTTAAATCCTCTTCTAGCGGGCGAGCAGTTCTTC. This translates into CASSLNPLLAGEQFF.

V gene TRBV29-1 combines with J gene TRBJ2-3; 7 positions agree with TRBD2. This CDR3 spans 16 amino acids. CDR1 SQVTM and CDR2 ANQGSEA come from the germline V gene. With 1 base clipped from V and 5 bases from J, the junction kept 12 bases outside the gene matches. For the CDR3, the DNA is TGCAGCGTTGAAGGAGCCTCTAGCGGAGAAAGAGATACGCAGTATTTT. It specifies CSVEGASSGERDTQYF.

This chain connects TRBV18 to TRBJ2-7; TRBD1 is a possible D gene (6 bases). From germline, CDR1 is KGHSH and CDR2 LQKENI. The CDR3 has 16 residues. V was clipped by 3 bases and J by 2 bases, with 17 bases between them. CDR3 loop: CASSPRQASTTYEQYV. The CDR3 region has the DNA TGTGCCAGCTCACCGAGACAGGCTTCAACCACCTACGAGCAGTACGTC.

This clonotype appeared a few times. V is TRBV7-9 and J is TRBJ1-1, with a tentative D call TRBD1 (6 bases). The germline V gene encodes CDR1 SEHNR and CDR2 FQNEAQ (reference sequence). The CDR3 has 14 residues. V was pared by 7 bases and J by 1 base, with 13 bases between. The CDR3 protein is CASTETGENTEAFF. CDR3 coding DNA: TGTGCCAGCACCGAGACAGGAGAGAACACTGAAGCTTTCTTT.

This clonotype turned up a few times. The V call is TRBV4-1, the J call TRBJ2-6; TRBD1 matches at 9 bases. CDR3 length: 17 amino acids. Germline lookup yields CDR1 MGHRA and CDR2 YSYEKL. Trimming took 7 bases from V and 0 from J; bases not matched to a gene: 7. Here the CDR3 DNA reads TGCGCCAGCACCGACGGACAGGGGATCTCTGGGGCCAACGTCCTGACTTTC. It is translated as CASTDGQGISGANVLTF.

This clonotype came up a few times. The V and J genes are TRBV27 and TRBJ2-7, with unresolved D. This CDR3 is built from 14 residues. CDR1 and CDR2 (germline): MNHEY, SMNVEV (reference sequence). The V and J ends lost 5 bases and 3 bases respectively, with 14 bases between them. The CDR3 spells CASSPNRRDYEQYF. Here the CDR3 DNA reads TGTGCCAGCAGTCCCAACAGAAGGGACTACGAGCAGTACTTC.

This clonotype is a singleton in its sample. The gene calls are TRBV11-2 and TRBJ2-7; 7 bases are shared with TRBD1. Looked up from germline, CDR1 is SGHAT and CDR2 is FQNNGV. The CDR3 consists of 16 residues. With V trimmed by 0 bases and J by 3 bases, 8 bases remained unmatched. The chain's CDR3 is CASSLDGKGANYEQYF. CDR3 in DNA: TGTGCCAGCAGCTTAGATGGGAAGGGGGCTAACTACGAGCAGTACTTC.

There are a few counts of this clonotype. The V gene is TRBV4-3, the J gene TRBJ1-1; D is uncertain. Germline CDR1 LGHNA, CDR2 YSLEER. Trimming left V 1 base short and J 1 base short, with 10 bases between. The CDR3 runs to 15 residues. The DNA for the CDR3 is TGCGCCAGCAGCCAAGGAGCATACCAGAACACTGAAGCTTTCTTT. It encodes CASSQGAYQNTEAFF.